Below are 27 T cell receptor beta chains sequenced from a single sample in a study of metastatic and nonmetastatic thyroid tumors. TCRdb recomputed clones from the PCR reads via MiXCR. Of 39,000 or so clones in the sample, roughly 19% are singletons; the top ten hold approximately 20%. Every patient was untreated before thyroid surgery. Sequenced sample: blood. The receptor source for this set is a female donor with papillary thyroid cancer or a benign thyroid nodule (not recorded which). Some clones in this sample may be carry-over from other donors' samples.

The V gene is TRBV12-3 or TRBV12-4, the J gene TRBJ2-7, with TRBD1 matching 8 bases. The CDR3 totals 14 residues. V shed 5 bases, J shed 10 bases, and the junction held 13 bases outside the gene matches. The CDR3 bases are TGTGCCAGCAGTGCGGGACAGGCCACTGAGGATCAGTACTTC. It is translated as CASSAGQATEDQYF.

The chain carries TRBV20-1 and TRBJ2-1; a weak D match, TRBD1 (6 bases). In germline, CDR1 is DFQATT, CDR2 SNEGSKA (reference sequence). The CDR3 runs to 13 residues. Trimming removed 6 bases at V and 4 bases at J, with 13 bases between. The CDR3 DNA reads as TGCAGTGCCAGTCCCACAGGGTACAATGAGCAGTTCTTC. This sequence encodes CSASPTGYNEQFF.

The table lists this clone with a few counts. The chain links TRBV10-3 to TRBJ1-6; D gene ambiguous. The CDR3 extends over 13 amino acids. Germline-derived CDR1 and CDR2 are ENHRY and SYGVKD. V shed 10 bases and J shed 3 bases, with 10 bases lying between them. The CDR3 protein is CATFAGYNSPLHF. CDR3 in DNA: TGTGCCACTTTCGCCGGCTATAATTCACCCCTCCACTTT.

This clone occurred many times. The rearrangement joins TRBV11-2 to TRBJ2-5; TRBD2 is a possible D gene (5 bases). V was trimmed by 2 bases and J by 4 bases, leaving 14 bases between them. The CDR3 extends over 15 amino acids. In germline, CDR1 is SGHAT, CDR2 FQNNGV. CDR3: CASSLSHGGGETQYF. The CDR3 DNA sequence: TGTGCCAGCAGCTTATCTCACGGAGGAGGAGAGACCCAGTACTTC.

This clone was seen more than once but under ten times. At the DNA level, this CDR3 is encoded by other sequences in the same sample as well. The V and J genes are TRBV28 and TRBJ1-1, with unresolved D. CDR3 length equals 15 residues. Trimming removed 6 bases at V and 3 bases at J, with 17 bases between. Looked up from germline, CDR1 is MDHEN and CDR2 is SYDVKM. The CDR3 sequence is CASSPRGGRYTEAFF. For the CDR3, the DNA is TGTGCCAGCAGCCCCCGCGGCGGGCGTTACACTGAAGCTTTCTTT.

The CDR3 DNA follows: TGTGCCAGCAGCGTCACAGGGAGGGGGAACACCGGGGAGCTGTTTTTT. This translates into CASSVTGRGNTGELFF. V and J are TRBV14 and TRBJ2-2; maybe TRBD2 (7 bases). The CDR3 consists of 16 residues. Trimming took 5 bases from V and 1 from J, leaving 14 bases between them. Germline assignment: CDR1 SGHDN and CDR2 FVKESK.

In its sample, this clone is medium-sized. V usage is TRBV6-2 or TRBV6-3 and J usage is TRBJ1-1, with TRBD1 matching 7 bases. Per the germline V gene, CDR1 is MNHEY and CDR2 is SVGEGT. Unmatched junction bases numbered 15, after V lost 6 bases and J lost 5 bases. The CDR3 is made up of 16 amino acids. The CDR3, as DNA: TGTGCCAGCAGCTATTCGGTGGAGACAGGGCCTACTGAAGCTTTCTTT. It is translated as CASSYSVETGPTEAFF.

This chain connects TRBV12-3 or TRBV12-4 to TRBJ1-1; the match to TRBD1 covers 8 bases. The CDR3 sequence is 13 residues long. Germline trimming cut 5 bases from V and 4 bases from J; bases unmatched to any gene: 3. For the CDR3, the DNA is TGTGCCAGCAGTCGAACAGGGGGCACTGAAGCTTTCTTT. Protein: CASSRTGGTEAFF.

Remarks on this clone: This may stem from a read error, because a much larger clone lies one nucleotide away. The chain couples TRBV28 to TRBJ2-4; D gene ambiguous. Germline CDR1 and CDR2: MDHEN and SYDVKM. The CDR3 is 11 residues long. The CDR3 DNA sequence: TGTGTCACCAAGGGTTTAAACATTCAGTACTTC. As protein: CVTKGLNIQYF.

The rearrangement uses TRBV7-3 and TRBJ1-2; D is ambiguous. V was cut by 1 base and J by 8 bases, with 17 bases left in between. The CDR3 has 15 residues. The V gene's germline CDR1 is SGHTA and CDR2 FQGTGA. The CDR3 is CASSLKMAILWGYTF. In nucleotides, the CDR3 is TGTGCCAGCAGCTTAAAGATGGCCATCTTGTGGGGCTACACCTTC.

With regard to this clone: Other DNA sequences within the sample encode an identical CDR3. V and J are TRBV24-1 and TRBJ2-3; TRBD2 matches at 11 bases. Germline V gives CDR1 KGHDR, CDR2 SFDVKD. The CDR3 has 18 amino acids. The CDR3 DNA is TGTGCGGCCAGTGATTTCAAACTAGCGGGAGAAGGTAAAGATACGCAGTATTTT. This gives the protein CAASDFKLAGEGKDTQYF.

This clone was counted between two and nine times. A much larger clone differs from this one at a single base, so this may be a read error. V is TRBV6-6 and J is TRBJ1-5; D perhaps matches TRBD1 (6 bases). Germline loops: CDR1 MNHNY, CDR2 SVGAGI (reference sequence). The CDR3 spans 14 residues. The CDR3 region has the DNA TGTGCCAGCAGTTCAGGGGTGGGCAATCATCCCCAGCATTTT. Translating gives CASSSGVGNHPQHF.

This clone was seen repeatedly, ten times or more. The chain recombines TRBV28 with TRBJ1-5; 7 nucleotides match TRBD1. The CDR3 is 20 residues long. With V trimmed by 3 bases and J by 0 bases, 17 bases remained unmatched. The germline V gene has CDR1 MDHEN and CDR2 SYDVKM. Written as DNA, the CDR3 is TGTGCCAGCAGTTTTCTACGGATGGGACAGTCCGATTATAGCAATCAGCCCCAGCATTTT. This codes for CASSFLRMGQSDYSNQPQHF. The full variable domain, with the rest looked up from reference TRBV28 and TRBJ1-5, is DVKVTQSSRYLVKRTGEKVFLECVQDMDHENMFWYRQDPGLGLRLIYFSYDVKMKEKGDIPEGYSVSREKKERFSLILESASTNQTSMYLCASSFLRMGQSDYSNQPQHFGDGTRLSIL.

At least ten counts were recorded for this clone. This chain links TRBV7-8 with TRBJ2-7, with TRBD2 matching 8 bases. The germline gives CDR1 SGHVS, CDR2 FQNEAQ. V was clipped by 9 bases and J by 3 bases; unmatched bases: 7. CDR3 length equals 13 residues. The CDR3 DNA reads TGTGCCAGTTCCCGGGGGGGTGACTACGAGCAGTACTTC. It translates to CASSRGGDYEQYF. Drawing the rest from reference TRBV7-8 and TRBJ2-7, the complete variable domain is GAGVSQSPRYKVAKRGQDVALRCDPISGHVSLFWYQQALGQGPEFLTYFQNEAQLDKSGLPSDRFFAERPEGSVSTLKIQRTQQEDSAVYLCASSRGGDYEQYFGPGTRLTVT.

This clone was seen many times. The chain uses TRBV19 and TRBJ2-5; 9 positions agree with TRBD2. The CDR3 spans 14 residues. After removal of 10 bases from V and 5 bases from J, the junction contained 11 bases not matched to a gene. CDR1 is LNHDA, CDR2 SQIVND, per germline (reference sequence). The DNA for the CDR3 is TGTGCCACGGGGGTAGCGGGAGATTTGGAGACCCAGTACTTC. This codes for CATGVAGDLETQYF.

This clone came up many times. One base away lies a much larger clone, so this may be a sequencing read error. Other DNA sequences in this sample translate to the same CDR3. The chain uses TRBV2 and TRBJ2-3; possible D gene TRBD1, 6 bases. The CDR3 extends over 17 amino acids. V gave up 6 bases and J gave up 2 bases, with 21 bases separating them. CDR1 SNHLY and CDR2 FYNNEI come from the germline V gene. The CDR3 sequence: CASRGQGRVRITDTQYF. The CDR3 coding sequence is TGTGCCAGCAGGGGGCAGGGGCGTGTTAGAATCACAGATACGCAGTATTTT.

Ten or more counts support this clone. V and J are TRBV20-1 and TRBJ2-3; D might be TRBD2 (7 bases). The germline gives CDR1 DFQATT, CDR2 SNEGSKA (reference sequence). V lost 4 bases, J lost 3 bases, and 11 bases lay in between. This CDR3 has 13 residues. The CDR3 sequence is CSAIGGRTDTQYF. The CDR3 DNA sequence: TGCAGTGCTATCGGGGGGCGGACAGATACGCAGTATTTT.

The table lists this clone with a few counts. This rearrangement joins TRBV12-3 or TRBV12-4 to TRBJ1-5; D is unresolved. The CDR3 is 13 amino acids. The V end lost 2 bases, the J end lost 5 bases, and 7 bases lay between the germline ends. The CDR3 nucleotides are TGTGCCAGCAGTTTAAACGGGGATCAGCCCCAGCATTTT. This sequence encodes CASSLNGDQPQHF.

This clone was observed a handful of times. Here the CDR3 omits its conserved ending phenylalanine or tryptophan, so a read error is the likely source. This chain's CDR3 is CASSRRQGANYVYTS. CDR3 DNA sequence: TGTGCCAGCAGCCGAAGACAGGGGGCTAACTATGTCTACACCTCC. The V call is TRBV7-9, the J call TRBJ1-2; 10 bases are a match to TRBD1. CDR1 and CDR2 from the germline V gene are SEHNR and FQNEAQ (reference sequence). The CDR3 totals 15 residues.

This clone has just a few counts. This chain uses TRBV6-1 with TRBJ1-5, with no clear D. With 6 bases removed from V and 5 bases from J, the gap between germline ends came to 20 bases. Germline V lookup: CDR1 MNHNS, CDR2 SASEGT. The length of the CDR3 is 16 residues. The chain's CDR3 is CASSPLPDGLHQPQHF. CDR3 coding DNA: TGTGCCAGCAGCCCCCTCCCCGACGGCCTACATCAGCCCCAGCATTTT.

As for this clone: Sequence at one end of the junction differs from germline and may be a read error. The CDR3 DNA reads as TGTGCCAGCAGCCGGACTGGGTTT. This encodes CASSRTGF. The chain uses TRBV9 and TRBJ1-6; D unresolved. The CDR3 totals 8 residues. CDR1 and CDR2 (germline): SGDLS, YYNGEE.

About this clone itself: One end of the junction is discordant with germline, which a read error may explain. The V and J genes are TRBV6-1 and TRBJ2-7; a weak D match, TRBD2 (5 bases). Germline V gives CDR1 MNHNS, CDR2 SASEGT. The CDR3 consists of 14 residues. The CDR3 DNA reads TGTGTCAGCAGTGAAGGTTGGGAGTCTTACGAGCAGTACTTC. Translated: CVSSEGWESYEQYF.

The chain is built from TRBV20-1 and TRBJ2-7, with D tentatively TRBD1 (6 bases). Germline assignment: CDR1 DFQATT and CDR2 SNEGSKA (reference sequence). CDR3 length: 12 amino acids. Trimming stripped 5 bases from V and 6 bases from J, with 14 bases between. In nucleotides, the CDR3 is TGCAGTGCTGGGAGAGACAGGCGCGAGCAGTACTTC. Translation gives CSAGRDRREQYF.

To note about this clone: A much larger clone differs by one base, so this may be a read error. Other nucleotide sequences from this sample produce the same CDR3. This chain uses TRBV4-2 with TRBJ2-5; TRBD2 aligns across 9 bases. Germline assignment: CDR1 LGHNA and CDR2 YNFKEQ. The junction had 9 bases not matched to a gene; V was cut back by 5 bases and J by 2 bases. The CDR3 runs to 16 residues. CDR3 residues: CASSKGLAGGQETQYF. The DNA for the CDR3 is TGTGCCAGCAGCAAAGGACTGGCGGGAGGGCAAGAGACCCAGTACTTC.

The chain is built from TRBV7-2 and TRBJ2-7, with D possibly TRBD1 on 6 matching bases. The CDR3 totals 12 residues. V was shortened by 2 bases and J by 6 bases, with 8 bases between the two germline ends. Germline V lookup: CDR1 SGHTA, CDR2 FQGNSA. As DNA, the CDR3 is TGTGCCAGCAGCTTAACAGGGATCGAGCAGTACTTC. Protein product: CASSLTGIEQYF.

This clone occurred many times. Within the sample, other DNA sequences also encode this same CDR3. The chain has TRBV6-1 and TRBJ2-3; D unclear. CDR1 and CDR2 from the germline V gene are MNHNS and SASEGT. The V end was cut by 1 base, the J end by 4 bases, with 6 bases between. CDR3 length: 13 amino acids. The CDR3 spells CASSEGGADTQYF. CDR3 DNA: TGTGCCAGCAGTGAAGGTGGAGCAGATACGCAGTATTTT.

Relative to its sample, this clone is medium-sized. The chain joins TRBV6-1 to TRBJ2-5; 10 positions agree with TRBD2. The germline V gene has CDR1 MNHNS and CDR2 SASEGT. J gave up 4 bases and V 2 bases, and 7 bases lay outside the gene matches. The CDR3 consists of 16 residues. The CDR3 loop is CASSELAGEGGETQYF. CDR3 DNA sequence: TGTGCCAGCAGTGAACTAGCGGGAGAGGGGGGAGAGACCCAGTACTTC.